One and the same sample provided the 25 T cell receptor beta chains below, sequenced in a study of T-cell memory formation after mild COVID-19. TCRdb itself ran the 5' RACE reads through MiXCR, one entry per CDR3 protein. The table includes 400,000 or so distinct CDR3 sequences, around 21% detected once. Sequences were obtained from PBMCs or a T cell subset sorted from them (not recorded which). The receptors originated from an adult woman who had mild COVID-19 (a few samples of this study predate the infection). Cell type and time point are not known.

This clonotype occurred once. V gene TRBV6-5 combines with J gene TRBJ1-4; tentatively, D is TRBD1 (6 bases). Germline CDR1 and CDR2: MNHEY and SVGAGI. The germline V and J ends were trimmed by 6 bases and 4 bases, with 12 bases remaining between them. This CDR3 spans 14 amino acids. CDR3: CASSPPGDNEKLFF. DNA of the CDR3: TGTGCCAGCAGCCCCCCAGGGGATAATGAAAAACTGTTTTTT.

This clonotype was counted ten times or more. This chain links TRBV7-8 with TRBJ2-3; D is uncertain. The CDR3 has 13 residues. The germline gives CDR1 SGHVS, CDR2 FQNEAQ. V lost 5 bases and J 1 base, leaving 7 bases between the germline ends. CDR3 sequence reads: CASSPWGTDTQYF. The CDR3, as DNA: TGTGCCAGCAGCCCCTGGGGCACAGATACGCAGTATTTT.

The rearrangement uses TRBV5-6 and TRBJ1-2; possible D gene TRBD1, 5 bases. V was shortened by 4 bases and J by 0 bases, with 16 bases between the two germline ends. Germline CDR1 and CDR2: SGHDT and YYEEEE. The CDR3 is made up of 16 amino acids. CDR3 DNA: TGTGCCAGCAGCGCCATCCGGGGCGCAGCTAACTATGGCTACACCTTC. Its protein product is CASSAIRGAANYGYTF.

The sample holds many counts of this clonotype. This chain connects TRBV3-1 to TRBJ2-7, with 11 bases fitting TRBD2. The germline V gene has CDR1 LGHDT and CDR2 YNNKEL (reference sequence). Trimming removed 3 bases from V and 7 bases from J; junction bases left unmatched: 5. The CDR3 is made up of 14 amino acids. The CDR3 sequence is CASSHGLAGFEQYF. The CDR3 nucleotides read TGTGCCAGCAGCCACGGACTAGCGGGTTTTGAGCAGTACTTC.

This rearrangement joins TRBV6-5 to TRBJ1-6; D call uncertain. The CDR3 covers 15 residues. Per germline, CDR1 MNHEY and CDR2 SVGAGI. The germline V and J ends were trimmed by 6 bases and 7 bases, with 16 bases remaining between them. The CDR3 loop reads CASRPPGVGNSPLHF. The CDR3 DNA follows: TGTGCCAGCAGACCTCCGGGAGTGGGGAATTCACCCCTCCACTTT.

This clonotype turned up a few times. The genes are TRBV6-1 and TRBJ2-5; 8 nucleotides line up with TRBD1. Looked up from germline, CDR1 is MNHNS and CDR2 is SASEGT. The CDR3 has 13 residues. The V and J ends lost 6 bases and 2 bases, in that order; junction bases with no gene match: 2. Here the CDR3 DNA reads TGTGCCAGCAGGAACAGGGGGCAAGAGACCCAGTACTTC. Residues: CASRNRGQETQYF.

This clonotype was seen only a few times. The CDR3, as DNA: TGTGCCAGCACTATACTGGGCCGGAACTCCTACGAGCAGTACTTC. This codes for CASTILGRNSYEQYF. The J gene is TRBJ2-7, the V gene TRBV6-5; D remains unclear. Per germline, CDR1 MNHEY and CDR2 SVGAGI. This CDR3 has 15 residues. Between the trimmed V and J ends, which lost 7 bases and 0 bases, there was a span of 16 bases.

This clonotype has a handful of counts. The chain joins TRBV30 to TRBJ1-1; no reliable D call. The CDR3 sequence is 12 residues long. Germline lookup yields CDR1 GTSNPN and CDR2 SVGIG (reference sequence). Deletions cut 1 base from V and 8 bases from J, with 11 bases between. CDR3 in amino acids: CAWSGYPIEAFF. The CDR3, as DNA: TGTGCCTGGAGTGGTTACCCAATCGAAGCTTTCTTT.

This clonotype was counted between two and nine times. The chain couples TRBV7-9 to TRBJ2-7; a possible D gene is TRBD1 (6 bases). The CDR3 loop spans 13 amino acids. Germline V gene sequence: CDR1 SEHNR, CDR2 FQNEAQ (reference sequence). Between the trimmed V and J ends, which lost 9 bases and 1 base, there was a span of 13 bases. This CDR3 reads CARTGPGSYEQYF. CDR3 DNA sequence: TGTGCCAGGACAGGCCCGGGATCCTACGAGCAGTACTTC.

The chain joins TRBV9 to TRBJ1-1, with D unresolved. The germline gives CDR1 SGDLS, CDR2 YYNGEE. This CDR3 comprises 15 residues. With 0 bases removed from V and 0 bases from J, the gap between germline ends came to 9 bases. CDR3 sequence reads: CASSVAPQLNTEAFF. DNA of the CDR3: TGTGCCAGCAGCGTAGCCCCCCAGCTGAACACTGAAGCTTTCTTT.

This clonotype occurred a few times. The V call is TRBV4-3, the J call TRBJ2-1, with 9 bases identical to TRBD2. The CDR3 is 16 residues long. The germline V gene has CDR1 LGHNA and CDR2 YSLEER. V was pared by 0 bases and J by 8 bases, with 8 bases of the junction left unmatched. The CDR3 nucleotides read TGCGCCAGCAGCCAAGACGAGGTAGCGGGAGCGGATGAGCAGTTCTTC. The encoded protein is CASSQDEVAGADEQFF.

This clonotype was recorded a few times. The V call is TRBV25-1, the J call TRBJ2-1; possibly TRBD2 for D (6 bases). This CDR3 has 16 amino acids. Germline lookup yields CDR1 MGHDK and CDR2 SYGVNS. V was pared by 3 bases and J by 3 bases, with 15 bases between. CDR3 sequence (DNA): TGTGCCAGCAGTGATGTACGGGGACTTAACTACAATGAGCAGTTCTTC. This codes for CASSDVRGLNYNEQFF.

This clonotype occurred a few times. The genes are TRBV24-1 and TRBJ2-7; D uncertain. The CDR3 runs 13 residues. The germline V gene encodes CDR1 KGHDR and CDR2 SFDVKD. With 2 bases removed from V and 4 bases from J, the gap between germline ends came to 8 bases. Here the CDR3 reads CATSDSLGYEQYF. As DNA, the CDR3 is TGTGCCACCAGTGATTCCCTAGGGTACGAGCAGTACTTC.

This chain uses TRBV6-6 with TRBJ2-1, with 8 bases identical to TRBD2. The germline V gene has CDR1 MNHNY and CDR2 SVGAGI (reference sequence). After removal of 0 bases from V and 5 bases from J, the junction contained 3 bases not matched to a gene. This CDR3 is built from 15 residues. The CDR3 coding sequence is TGTGCCAGCAGTTACTCGGGGACTAGGAACAATGAGCAGTTCTTC. Translating gives CASSYSGTRNNEQFF.

This chain uses TRBV29-1 with TRBJ2-7; TRBD2 might be the D (5 bases). There are 14 residues in the CDR3. V lost 4 bases to trimming and J lost 5 bases, with 18 bases between them. Per germline, CDR1 SQVTM and CDR2 ANQGSEA. The CDR3 here is CSVAPRENLHEQYF. The CDR3 nucleotides are TGCAGCGTTGCACCACGGGAAAACCTCCACGAGCAGTACTTC.

This clonotype has a handful of counts. The chain combines TRBV6-5 with TRBJ1-1; maybe TRBD1 (5 bases). Germline loops: CDR1 MNHEY, CDR2 SVGAGI. V shed 6 bases and J shed 1 base, with 18 bases lying between them. This CDR3 is built from 16 residues. The CDR3 here is CASSDYVGGGNTEAFF. The CDR3 nucleotides read TGTGCCAGCAGCGATTATGTGGGGGGTGGGAACACTGAAGCTTTCTTT.

The J gene is TRBJ2-1, the V gene TRBV4-3, with a tentative D call TRBD1 (5 bases). The V end was cut by 4 bases, the J end by 8 bases, with 15 bases between. Germline loops: CDR1 LGHNA, CDR2 YSLEER. CDR3 length equals 14 residues. The CDR3 sequence: CASSRLSDRDEQFF. The CDR3 region has the DNA TGCGCCAGCAGCCGCCTCAGCGACAGAGATGAGCAGTTCTTC.

This chain uses TRBV5-1 with TRBJ1-5; the D is unclear. Trimming cost V 4 bases and J 1 base, with 12 bases left between them. Germline-derived CDR1 and CDR2 are SGHRS and YFSETQ. The CDR3 totals 15 residues. The CDR3: CASSRLVWSNQPQHF. The CDR3 DNA reads TGCGCCAGCAGCCGGCTAGTTTGGAGCAATCAGCCCCAGCATTTT.

J is TRBJ2-1 and V is TRBV6-5; D is undetermined. Germline CDR1 and CDR2: MNHEY and SVGAGI. The CDR3 totals 15 residues. Between the trimmed V and J ends, which lost 7 bases and 0 bases, there was a span of 13 bases. CDR3 sequence reads: CASIRNPSSYNEQFF. CDR3 nucleotide sequence: TGTGCCAGCATCCGAAACCCGAGCTCCTACAATGAGCAGTTCTTC.

The genes are TRBV7-9 and TRBJ2-7; 14 bases agree with TRBD2. The ends lost 5 bases at V and 3 bases at J; junction bases unmatched: 12. CDR1 and CDR2 from the germline V gene are SEHNR and FQNEAQ (reference sequence). The CDR3 spans 18 residues. CDR3 sequence: CASSPPGTSGGSRYEQYF. In DNA form, the CDR3 reads TGTGCCAGCAGCCCCCCCGGGACTAGCGGGGGATCACGCTACGAGCAGTACTTC. The full variable domain, completed using reference TRBV7-9 and TRBJ2-7, is DTGVSQNPRHKITKRGQNVTFRCDPISEHNRLYWYRQTLGQGPEFLTYFQNEAQLEKSRLLSDRFSAERPKGSFSTLEIQRTEQGDSAMYLCASSPPGTSGGSRYEQYFGPGTRLTVT.

The gene calls are TRBV10-3 and TRBJ2-3; perhaps TRBD1 as D (6 bases). This CDR3 contains 12 residues. V lost 6 bases and J 3 bases, leaving 7 bases between the germline ends. Germline assignment: CDR1 ENHRY and CDR2 SYGVKD. This chain's CDR3 is CAIRGQTDTQYF. The CDR3 bases are TGTGCCATCAGAGGACAGACAGATACGCAGTATTTT.

The V and J genes are TRBV9 and TRBJ2-3, with TRBD2 matching over 9 bases. From germline, CDR1 is SGDLS and CDR2 YYNGEE. The CDR3 loop spans 15 amino acids. The ends lost 2 bases at V and 4 bases at J; junction bases unmatched: 5. The CDR3, as DNA: TGTGCCAGCAGCGTTAGCGGGAGTAGCCCAGATACGCAGTATTTT. Amino acids: CASSVSGSSPDTQYF.

The chain carries TRBV4-2 and TRBJ2-7; 7 bases agree with TRBD1. V lost 7 bases and J lost 6; bases outside the gene matches: 9. Germline V CDR1 and CDR2: LGHNA, YNFKEQ. The CDR3 is made up of 13 amino acids. This chain's CDR3 is CASTPGRGREQYF. As DNA, the CDR3 is TGTGCCAGCACCCCCGGTAGGGGGCGCGAGCAGTACTTC.

The rearrangement links TRBV5-1 to TRBJ2-1, with 8 bases lining up with TRBD1. Looked up from germline, CDR1 is SGHRS and CDR2 is YFSETQ. The V segment lost 0 bases and the J segment 3 bases; nucleotides outside the gene matches: 5. The CDR3 is made up of 16 amino acids. The CDR3 bases are TGCGCCAGCAGCTTGGGTTTGGGACAGGACTACAATGAGCAGTTCTTC. Translated, it gives CASSLGLGQDYNEQFF.

The rearrangement uses TRBV7-2 and TRBJ2-1; 7 bases align to TRBD1. Germline V CDR1 and CDR2: SGHTA, FQGNSA. The CDR3 length is 17 residues. V was clipped by 0 bases and J by 4 bases; unmatched bases: 9. In DNA, the CDR3 is TGTGCCAGCAGCTTAGCGAGGGGGCCCCTGGGGTACAATGAGCAGTTCTTC. It yields the protein CASSLARGPLGYNEQFF.